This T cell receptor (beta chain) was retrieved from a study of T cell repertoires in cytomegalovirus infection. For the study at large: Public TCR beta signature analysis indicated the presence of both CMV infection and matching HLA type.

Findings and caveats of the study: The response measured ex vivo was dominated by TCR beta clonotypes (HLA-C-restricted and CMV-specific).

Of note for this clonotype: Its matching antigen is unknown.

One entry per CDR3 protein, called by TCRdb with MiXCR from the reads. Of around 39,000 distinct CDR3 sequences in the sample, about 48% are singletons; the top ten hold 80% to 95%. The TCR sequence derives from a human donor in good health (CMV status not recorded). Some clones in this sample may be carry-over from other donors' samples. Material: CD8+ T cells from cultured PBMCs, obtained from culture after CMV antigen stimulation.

DNA for the CDR3: TGTGCCAGCAGCTCTAGCGGTCGACTAGCGTCGTTAACCCCCAAGACCCAGTACTTC. It is translated as CASSSSGRLASLTPKTQYF. The chain links TRBV7-2 to TRBJ2-5; 8 bases align to TRBD2. This CDR3 contains 19 residues. From germline, CDR1 is SGHTA and CDR2 FQGNSA. V was pared by 4 bases and J by 6 bases, with 22 bases of the junction left unmatched.